The text below deals with one T cell receptor (beta chain). This sample is drawn from a study of blood T cell repertoires in COVID-19. Study background: Specimens from acute and convalescent COVID-19 originated in the United States, Italy and Spain.

The data were produced by immunoSEQ multiplex PCR, yet TCRdb's version contains in-frame clones alone and is incomplete. The sample lists approximately 150,000 clones; around 90% were seen once. Looked up from germline, CDR1 is MGHRA and CDR2 is YSYEKL. V lost 0 bases and J lost 5, with 16 bases in between. The CDR3 is 16 residues long. The chain couples TRBV4-1 to TRBJ2-5, with a weak D call TRBD2 (5 bases). Sequenced input: PBMCs or T cells enriched from blood (not recorded which). The TCR sequence derives from a woman aged 40 to 50 who had been exposed to COVID-19. The CDR3: CASSQDPPGYLETQYF. DNA of the CDR3: TGCGCCAGCAGCCAAGATCCCCCGGGGTATTTGGAGACCCAGTACTTC.